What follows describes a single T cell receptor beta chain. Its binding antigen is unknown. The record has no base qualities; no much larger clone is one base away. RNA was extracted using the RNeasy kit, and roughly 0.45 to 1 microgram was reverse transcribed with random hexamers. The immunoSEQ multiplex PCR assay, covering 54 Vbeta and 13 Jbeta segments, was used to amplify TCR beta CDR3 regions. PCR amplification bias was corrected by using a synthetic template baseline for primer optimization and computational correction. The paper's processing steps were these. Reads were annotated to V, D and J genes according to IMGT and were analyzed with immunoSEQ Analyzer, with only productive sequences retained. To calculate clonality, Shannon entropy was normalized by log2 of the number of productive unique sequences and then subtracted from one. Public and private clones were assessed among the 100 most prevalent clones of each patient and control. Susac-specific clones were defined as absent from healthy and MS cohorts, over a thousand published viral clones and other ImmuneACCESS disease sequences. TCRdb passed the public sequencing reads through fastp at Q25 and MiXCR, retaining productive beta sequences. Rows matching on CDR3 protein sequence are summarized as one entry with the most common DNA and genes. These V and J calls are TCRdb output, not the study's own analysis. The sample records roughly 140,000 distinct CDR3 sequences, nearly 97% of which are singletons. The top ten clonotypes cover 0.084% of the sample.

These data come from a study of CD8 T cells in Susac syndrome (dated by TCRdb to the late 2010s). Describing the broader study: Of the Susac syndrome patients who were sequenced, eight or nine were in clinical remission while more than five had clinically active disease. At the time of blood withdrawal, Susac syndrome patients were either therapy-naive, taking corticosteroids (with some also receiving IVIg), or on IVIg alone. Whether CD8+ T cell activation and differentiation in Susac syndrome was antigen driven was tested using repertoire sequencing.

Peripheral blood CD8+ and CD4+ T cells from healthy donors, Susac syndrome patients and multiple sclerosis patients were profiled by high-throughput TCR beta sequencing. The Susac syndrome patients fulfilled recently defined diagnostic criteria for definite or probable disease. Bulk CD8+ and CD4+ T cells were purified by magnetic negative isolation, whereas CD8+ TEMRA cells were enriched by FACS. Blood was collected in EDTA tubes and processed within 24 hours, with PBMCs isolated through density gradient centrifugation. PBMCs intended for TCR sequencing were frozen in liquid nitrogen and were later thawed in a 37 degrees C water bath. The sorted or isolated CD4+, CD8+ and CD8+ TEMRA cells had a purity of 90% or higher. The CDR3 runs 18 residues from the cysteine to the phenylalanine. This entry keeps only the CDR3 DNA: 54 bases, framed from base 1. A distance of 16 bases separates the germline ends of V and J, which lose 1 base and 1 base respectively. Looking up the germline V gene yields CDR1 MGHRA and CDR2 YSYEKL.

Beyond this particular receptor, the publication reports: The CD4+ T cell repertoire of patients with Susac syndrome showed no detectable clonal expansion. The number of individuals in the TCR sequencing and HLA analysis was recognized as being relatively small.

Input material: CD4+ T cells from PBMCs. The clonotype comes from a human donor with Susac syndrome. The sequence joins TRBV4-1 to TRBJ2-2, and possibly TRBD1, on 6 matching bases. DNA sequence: TGCGCCAGCAGCCAAGGGGGGCCACTTCACAAGAACACCGGGGAGCTGTTTTTT. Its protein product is CASSQGGPLHKNTGELFF.